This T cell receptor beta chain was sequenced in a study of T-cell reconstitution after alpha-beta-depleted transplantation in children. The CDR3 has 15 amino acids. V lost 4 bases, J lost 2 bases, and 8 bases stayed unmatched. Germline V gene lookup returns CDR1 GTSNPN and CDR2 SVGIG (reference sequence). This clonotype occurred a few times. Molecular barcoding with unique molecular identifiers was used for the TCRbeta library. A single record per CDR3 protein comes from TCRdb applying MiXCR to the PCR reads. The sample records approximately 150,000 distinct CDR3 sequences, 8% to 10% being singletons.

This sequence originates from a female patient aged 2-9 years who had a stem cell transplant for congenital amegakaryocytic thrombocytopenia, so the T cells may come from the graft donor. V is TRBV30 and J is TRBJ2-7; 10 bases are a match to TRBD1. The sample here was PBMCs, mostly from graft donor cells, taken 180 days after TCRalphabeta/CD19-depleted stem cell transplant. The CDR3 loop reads CAWTQDRGYPYEQYF. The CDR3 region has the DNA TGTGCCTGGACTCAGGACAGGGGGTATCCCTACGAGCAGTACTTC.